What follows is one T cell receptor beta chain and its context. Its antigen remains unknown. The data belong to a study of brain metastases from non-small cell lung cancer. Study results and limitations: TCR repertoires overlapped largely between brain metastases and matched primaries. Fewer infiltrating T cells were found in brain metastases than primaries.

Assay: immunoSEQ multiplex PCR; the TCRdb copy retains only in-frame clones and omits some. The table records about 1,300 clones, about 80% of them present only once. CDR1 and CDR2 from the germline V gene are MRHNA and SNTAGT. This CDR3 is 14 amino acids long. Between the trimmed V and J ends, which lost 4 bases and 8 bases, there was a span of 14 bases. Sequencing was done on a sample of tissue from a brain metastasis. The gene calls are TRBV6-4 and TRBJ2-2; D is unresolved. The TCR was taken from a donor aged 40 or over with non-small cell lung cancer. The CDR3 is CASSVIGSAGELFF. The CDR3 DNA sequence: TGTGCCAGCAGTGTTATCGGCTCGGCGGGGGAGCTGTTTTTT.